This TCR beta chain was profiled in a study of blood T cell repertoires in COVID-19. Overall study context: COVID-19 samples from acute and convalescent phases originated in the United States, Italy and Spain.

Germline assignment: CDR1 SNHLY and CDR2 FYNNEI. This CDR3 spans 12 amino acids. V was pared by 8 bases and J by 2 bases, with 10 bases between. This clone was counted a single time. Assay used: immunoSEQ multiplex PCR; TCRdb lists only in-frame clones, some missing. The table includes 250,000 to 300,000 clones, approximately 86% detected once. This clonotype was sampled from a woman aged 70-85 years with COVID-19, enrolled during active disease. Sequencing was done on a sample of peripheral blood. This rearrangement joins TRBV2 to TRBJ2-7; tentatively, D is TRBD2 (6 bases). The CDR3 here is CASGTGAYEQYF. The CDR3 coding sequence is TGTGCCAGCGGGACGGGGGCCTACGAGCAGTACTTC.